The clone carrying this T cell receptor beta chain was picked up one time. Its target is not known. The authors reverse transcribed roughly 0.5 to 1 ug RNA with random hexamers. TCRdb re-derived calls from the immunoSEQ multiplex PCR reads in MiXCR, one entry per CDR3 protein. The sample shows approximately 71,000 distinct CDR3 sequences, 96% of them seen only once. V was cut by 5 bases and J by 1 base, with 12 bases left in between. Germline values: CDR1 SGHVS, CDR2 FQNEAQ. The CDR3 contains 15 residues. This record comes from a study of CD8 T cells in Susac syndrome. Study-wide results and caveats: In its TCR sequencing and HLA analysis, the study acknowledged that the number of individuals was relatively small.

Purification of the CD8+ and CD4+ T cells relied on negative isolation, and TEMRA cells underwent FACS enrichment. The receptor was isolated from a human donor with multiple sclerosis. Sample: CD4+ T cells from PBMCs. This chain connects TRBV7-8 to TRBJ1-5; possibly TRBD1 for D (5 bases). Written as DNA, the CDR3 is TGTGCCAGCAGCCCGTCGACAGTCAGCAATCAGCCCCAGCATTTT. It encodes CASSPSTVSNQPQHF.